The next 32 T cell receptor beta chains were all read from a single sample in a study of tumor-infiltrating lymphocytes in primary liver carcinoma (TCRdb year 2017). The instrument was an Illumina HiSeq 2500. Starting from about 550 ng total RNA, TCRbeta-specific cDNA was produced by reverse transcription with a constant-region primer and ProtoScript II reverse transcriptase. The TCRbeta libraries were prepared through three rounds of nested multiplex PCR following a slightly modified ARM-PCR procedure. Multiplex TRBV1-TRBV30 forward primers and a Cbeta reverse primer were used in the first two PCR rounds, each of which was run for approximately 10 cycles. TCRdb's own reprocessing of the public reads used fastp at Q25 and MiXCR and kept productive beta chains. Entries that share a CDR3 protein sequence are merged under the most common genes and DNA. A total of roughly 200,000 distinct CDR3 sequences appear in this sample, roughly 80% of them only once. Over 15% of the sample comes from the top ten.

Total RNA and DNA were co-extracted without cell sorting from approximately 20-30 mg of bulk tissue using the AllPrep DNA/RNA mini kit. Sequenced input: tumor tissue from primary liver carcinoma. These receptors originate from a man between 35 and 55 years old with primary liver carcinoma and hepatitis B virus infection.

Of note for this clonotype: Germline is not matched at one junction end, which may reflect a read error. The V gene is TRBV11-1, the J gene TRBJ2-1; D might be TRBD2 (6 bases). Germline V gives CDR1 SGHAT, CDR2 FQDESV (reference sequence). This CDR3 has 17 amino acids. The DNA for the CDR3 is TGTGCTAGCAGCTCCCCCTCTACTAGCTGGAGTCGAAATGAGCAGTTCTTC. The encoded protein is CASSSPSTSWSRNEQFF.

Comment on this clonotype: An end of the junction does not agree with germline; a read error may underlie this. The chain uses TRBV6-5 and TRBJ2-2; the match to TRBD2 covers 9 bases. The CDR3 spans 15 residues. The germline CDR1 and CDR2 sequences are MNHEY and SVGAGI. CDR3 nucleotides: TGCGCCAGCAGTTCCGCGGGACTAGCAGGAGGGCAGCTGTTTTTT. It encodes CASSSAGLAGGQLFF.

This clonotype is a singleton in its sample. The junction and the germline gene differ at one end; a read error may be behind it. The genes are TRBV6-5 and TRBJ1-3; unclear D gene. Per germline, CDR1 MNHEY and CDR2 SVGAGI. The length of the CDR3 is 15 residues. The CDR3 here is CTSSQEGHSGNTIYF. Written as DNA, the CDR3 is TGTACCAGCAGCCAAGAGGGCCACTCTGGAAACACCATATATTTT.

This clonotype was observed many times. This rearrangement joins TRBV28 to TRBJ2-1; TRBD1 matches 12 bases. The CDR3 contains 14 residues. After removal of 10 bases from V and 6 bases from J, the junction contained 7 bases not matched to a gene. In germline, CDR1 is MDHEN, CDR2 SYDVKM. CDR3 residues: CATWGTGGRNEQFF. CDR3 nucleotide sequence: TGTGCCACTTGGGGGACAGGGGGCCGCAATGAGCAGTTCTTC.

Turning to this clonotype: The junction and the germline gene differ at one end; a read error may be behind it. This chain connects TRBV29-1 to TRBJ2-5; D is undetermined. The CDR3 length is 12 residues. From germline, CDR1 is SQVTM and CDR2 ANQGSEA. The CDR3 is CSTATLQETHYF. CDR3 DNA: TGCAGCACCGCGACTTTGCAAGAGACCCATTACTTC.

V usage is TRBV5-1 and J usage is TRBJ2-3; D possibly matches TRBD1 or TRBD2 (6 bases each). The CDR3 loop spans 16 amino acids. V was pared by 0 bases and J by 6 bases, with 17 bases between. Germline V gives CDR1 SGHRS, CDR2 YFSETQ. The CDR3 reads CASSLAGGEQFDTQYF. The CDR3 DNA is TGCGCCAGCAGCTTGGCCGGGGGCGAACAGTTTGATACGCAGTATTTT.

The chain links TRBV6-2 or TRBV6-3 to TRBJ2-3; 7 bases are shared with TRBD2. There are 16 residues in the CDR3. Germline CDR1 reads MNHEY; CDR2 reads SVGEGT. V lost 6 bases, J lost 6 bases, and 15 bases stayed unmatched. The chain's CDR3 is CASSQPRAGNADTQYF. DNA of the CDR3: TGTGCCAGCAGCCAACCCCGAGCGGGGAACGCGGATACGCAGTATTTT.

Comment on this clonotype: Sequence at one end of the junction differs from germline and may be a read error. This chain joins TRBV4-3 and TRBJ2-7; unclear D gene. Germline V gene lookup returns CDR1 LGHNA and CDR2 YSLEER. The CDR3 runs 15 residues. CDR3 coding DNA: TGCGCAGGCAGCCAGGAACAGTTTTCTTCCTACGATCAGTACTTC. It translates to CAGSQEQFSSYDQYF.

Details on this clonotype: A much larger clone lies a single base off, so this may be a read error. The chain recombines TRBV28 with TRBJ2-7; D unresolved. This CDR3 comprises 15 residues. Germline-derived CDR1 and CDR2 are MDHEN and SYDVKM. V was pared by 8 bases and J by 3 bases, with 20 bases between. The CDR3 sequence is CASGSLRGGLYEQYF. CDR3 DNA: TGTGCCAGCGGTAGCCTGAGAGGTGGGCTCTACGAGCAGTACTTC.

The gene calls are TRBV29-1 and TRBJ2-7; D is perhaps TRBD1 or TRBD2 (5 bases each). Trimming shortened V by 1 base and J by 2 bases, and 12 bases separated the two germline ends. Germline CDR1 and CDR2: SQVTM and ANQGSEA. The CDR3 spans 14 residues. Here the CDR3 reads CSVEGWGKAYEQYF. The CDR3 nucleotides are TGCAGCGTTGAAGGATGGGGGAAAGCCTACGAGCAGTACTTC.

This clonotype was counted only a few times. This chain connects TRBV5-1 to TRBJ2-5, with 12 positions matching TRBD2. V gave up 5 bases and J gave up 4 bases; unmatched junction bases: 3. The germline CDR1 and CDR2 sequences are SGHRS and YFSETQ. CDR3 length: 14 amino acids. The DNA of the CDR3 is TGCGCCAGCAGACCGGGACTAGCGGGAGAGACCCAGTACTTC. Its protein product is CASRPGLAGETQYF.

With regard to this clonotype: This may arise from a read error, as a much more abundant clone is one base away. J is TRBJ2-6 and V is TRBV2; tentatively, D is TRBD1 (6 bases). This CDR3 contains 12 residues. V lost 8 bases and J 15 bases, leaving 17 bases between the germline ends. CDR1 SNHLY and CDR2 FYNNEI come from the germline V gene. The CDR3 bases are TGTGCCAGCGGATTAGGGGGAGACGACCTGACTTTC. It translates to CASGLGGDDLTF.

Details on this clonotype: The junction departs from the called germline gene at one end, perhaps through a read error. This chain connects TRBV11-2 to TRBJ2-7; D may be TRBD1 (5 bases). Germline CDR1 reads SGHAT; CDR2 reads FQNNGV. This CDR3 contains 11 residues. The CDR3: CVSTEGVEQYF. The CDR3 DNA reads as TGTGTTAGCACAGAAGGGGTTGAGCAATACTTC.

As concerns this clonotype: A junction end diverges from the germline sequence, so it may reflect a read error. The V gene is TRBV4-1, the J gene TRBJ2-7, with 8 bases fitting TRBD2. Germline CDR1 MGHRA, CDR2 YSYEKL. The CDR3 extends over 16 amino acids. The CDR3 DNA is TGCGCCAGCAGCCAAGGGCTAGCGGGCTCTTCCTACGTGCAGTACTTC. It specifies CASSQGLAGSSYVQYF.

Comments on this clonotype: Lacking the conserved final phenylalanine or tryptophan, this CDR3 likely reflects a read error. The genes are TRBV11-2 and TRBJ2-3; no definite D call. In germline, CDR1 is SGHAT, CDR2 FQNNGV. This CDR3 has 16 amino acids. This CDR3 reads CANSRRSTWNTDMQYC. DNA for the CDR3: TGTGCCAACAGCAGAAGAAGTACATGGAATACAGATATGCAGTATTGT.

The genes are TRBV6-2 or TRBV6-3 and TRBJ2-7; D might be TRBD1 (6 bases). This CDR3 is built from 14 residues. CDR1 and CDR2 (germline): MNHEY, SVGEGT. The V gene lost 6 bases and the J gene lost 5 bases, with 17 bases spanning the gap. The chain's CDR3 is CASRLLYRAHEQYF. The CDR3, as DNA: TGTGCCAGCAGGCTCCTGTACAGGGCCCACGAGCAGTACTTC.

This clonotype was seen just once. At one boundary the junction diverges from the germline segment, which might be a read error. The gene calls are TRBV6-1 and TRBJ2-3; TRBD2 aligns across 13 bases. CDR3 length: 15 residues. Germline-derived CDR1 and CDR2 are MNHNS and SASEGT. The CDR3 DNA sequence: TGTGCCAGCGGACTAGCGGGAGAGAGGGCAGATACGCAGTACTTT. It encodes CASGLAGERADTQYF.

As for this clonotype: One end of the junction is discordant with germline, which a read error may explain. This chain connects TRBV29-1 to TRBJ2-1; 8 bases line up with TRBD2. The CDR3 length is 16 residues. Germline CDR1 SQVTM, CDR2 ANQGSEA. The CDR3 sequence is CSVPGVAGGGNYEPFF. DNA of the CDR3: TGCAGTGTTCCCGGGGTGGCCGGGGGGGGAAATTATGAGCCGTTCTTC.

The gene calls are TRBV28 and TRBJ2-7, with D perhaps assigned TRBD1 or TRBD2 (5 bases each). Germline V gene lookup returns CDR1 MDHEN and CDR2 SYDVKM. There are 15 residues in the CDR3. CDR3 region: CVNSSPLGRVTEQYF. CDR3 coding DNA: TGTGTCAACAGTTCCCCCTTGGGACGGGTCACCGAGCAGTACTTC.

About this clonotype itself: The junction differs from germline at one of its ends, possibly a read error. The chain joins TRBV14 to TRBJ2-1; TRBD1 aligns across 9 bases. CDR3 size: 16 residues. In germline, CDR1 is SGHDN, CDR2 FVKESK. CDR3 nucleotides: TGTGCCAGCAGTCGTCGACAGGGGGGCTGGTTAAATGAGCTGTTCTTC. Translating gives CASSRRQGGWLNELFF.

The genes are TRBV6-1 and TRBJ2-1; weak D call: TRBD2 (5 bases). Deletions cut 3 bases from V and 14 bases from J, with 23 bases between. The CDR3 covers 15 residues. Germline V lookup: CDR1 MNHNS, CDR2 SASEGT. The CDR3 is CASSDGLDFYNEEFF. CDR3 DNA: TGTGCCAGCAGTGACGGACTTGACTTCTACAATGAAGAGTTCTTC.

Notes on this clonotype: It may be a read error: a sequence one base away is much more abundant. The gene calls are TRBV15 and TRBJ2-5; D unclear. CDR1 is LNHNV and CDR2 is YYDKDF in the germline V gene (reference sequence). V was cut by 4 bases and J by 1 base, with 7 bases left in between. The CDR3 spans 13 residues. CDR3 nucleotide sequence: TGTGCCACCAGCAACAGCCCCCAAGAGACCCAGTACTTC. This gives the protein CATSNSPQETQYF. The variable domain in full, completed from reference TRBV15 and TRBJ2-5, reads DAMVIQNPRYQVTQFGKPVTLSCSQTLNHNVMYWYQQKSSQAPKLLFHYYDKDFNNEADTPDNFQSRRPNTSFCFLDIRSPGLGDTAMYLCATSNSPQETQYFGPGTRLLVL.

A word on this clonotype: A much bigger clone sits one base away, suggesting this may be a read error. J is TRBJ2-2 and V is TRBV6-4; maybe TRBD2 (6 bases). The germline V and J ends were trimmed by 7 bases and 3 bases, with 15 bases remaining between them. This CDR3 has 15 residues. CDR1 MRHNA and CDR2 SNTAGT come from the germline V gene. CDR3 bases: TGTGCCAGCATCCTTCGGCGGGGAGACACCGGGGAGCTGTTTTTT. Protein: CASILRRGDTGELFF.

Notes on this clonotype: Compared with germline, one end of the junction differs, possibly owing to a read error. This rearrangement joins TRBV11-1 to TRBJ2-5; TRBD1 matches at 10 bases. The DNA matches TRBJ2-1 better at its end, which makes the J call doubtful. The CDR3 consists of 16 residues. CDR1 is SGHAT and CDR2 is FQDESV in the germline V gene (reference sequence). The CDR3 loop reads CVSSLGQGVIQETQFF. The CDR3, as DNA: TGTGTCAGCAGCCTAGGACAGGGGGTAATTCAAGAGACCCAGTTCTTC.

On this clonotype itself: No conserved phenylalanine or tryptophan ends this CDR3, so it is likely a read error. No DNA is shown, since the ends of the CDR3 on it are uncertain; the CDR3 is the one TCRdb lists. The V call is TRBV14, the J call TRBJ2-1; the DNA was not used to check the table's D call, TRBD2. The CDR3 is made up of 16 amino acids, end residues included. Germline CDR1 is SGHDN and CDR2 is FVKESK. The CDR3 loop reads CTNSAVAGWINNEEFL.

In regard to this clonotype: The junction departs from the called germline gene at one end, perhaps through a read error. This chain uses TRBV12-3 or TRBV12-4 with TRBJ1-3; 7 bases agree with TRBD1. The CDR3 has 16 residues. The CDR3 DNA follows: TGTGCCAGCAGTTTGAGGACAGGCCGCTCTGGAATCACCATATATTTT. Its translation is CASSLRTGRSGITIYF.

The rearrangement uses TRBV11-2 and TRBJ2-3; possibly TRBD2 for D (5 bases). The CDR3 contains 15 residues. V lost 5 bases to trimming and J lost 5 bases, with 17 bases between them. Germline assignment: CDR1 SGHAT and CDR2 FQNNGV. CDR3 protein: CASSDSGRYIDTQYF. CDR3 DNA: TGTGCCAGCAGCGATAGTGGGAGATATATAGATACGCAGTATTTT.

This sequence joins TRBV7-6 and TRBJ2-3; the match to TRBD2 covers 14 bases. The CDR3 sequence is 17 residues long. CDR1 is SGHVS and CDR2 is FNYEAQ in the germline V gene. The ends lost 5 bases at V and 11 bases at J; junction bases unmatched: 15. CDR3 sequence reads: CASSPYPTTSGRAGQYF. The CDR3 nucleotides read TGTGCCAGCAGCCCCTACCCTACGACTAGCGGGAGGGCCGGGCAGTATTTT.

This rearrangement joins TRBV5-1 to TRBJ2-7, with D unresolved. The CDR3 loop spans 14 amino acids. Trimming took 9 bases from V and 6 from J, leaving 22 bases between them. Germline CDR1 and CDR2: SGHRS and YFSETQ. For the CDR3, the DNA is TGCGCCACCAGGTTGCTGCAGGACCAAGGCGAGCAGTACTTC. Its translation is CATRLLQDQGEQYF.

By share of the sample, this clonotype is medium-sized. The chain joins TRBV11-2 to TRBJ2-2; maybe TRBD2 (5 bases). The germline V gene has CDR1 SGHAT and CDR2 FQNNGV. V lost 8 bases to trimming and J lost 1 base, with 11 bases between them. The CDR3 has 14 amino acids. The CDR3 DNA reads TGTGCCAGCGCGGGTCAGTTGAACACCGGGGAGCTGTTTTTT. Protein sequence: CASAGQLNTGELFF.

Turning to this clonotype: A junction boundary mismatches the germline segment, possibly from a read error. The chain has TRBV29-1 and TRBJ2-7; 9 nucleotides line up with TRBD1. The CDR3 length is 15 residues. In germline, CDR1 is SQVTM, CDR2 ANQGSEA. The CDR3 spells CSVVLTTGGNYEQYF. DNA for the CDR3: TGCAGCGTCGTACTTACGACAGGGGGTAACTACGAGCAGTATTTC.

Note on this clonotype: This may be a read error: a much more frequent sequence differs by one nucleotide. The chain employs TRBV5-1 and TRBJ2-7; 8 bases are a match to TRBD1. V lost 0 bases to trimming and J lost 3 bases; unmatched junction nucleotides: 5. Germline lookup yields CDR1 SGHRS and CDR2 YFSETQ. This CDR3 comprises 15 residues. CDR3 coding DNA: TGCGCCAGCAGCTTGGATGCAGGGGGCCACTACGAGCAGTACTTC. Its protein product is CASSLDAGGHYEQYF.